These T cell receptor beta chains were read from a single sample in a study of blood T cell repertoires in COVID-19. Profiled with immunoSEQ multiplex PCR; TCRdb holds only in-frame clones, not every one. The sample includes around 34,000 clones, 75% to 85% of them seen just once. Sequencing was done on a sample of peripheral blood. Every receptor here comes from a woman in her 70s with acute or convalescent COVID-19. CDR3s leave out the opening cysteine and the closing phenylalanine or tryptophan.

>TRBJ2-5|TRBV5-1
ASSEQGAGETQY
>TRBJ2-1|TRBV10-2
ASSGTGQRTLNEQF
>TRBJ2-3|TRBV7-2
ASSFGSTSTDTQY
>TRBJ2-1|TRBV12-5
ASGLANRGQPSNEQF
>TRBJ2-7|TRBV27
ASSHGTVYEQY
>TRBJ2-5|TRBV7-8
ASSTYQRSQETQY
>TRBJ2-3|TRBV2
ASSDSQTDTQY
>TRBJ1-1|TRBV6-5
ASSLRGQNTEAF
>TRBJ2-1|TRBV11-3
ASSLSAGQGDNEQF
>TRBJ1-1|TRBV19
ASRGDRGNTEAF
>TRBJ2-2|TRBV12-3/TRBV12-4
ASSFVVGELF
>TRBJ2-1|TRBV5-1
ASSSSTGANEQF
>TRBJ1-1|TRBV25-1
ASSVRGHMNTEAF
>TRBJ1-2|TRBV15
ATSRDMGSSYYGYT
>TRBJ1-1|TRBV12-3/TRBV12-4
ASSFFNQAF
>TRBJ2-5|TRBV6-5
ASRPLAPGGKTQY
>TRBJ1-3|TRBV28
ASSSVVLSGNTIY
>TRBJ2-3|TRBV15
ATSREELAAGGDTQY
>TRBJ2-5|TRBV25-1
ASSEFRAVHAQETQY
>TRBJ1-2|TRBV5-1
ASSPGTGVDYT
>TRBJ1-3|TRBV13
ASSLGDVSGNTIY
>TRBJ1-4|TRBV7-9
ASSLSSGGINEKLF
>TRBJ2-5|TRBV7-9
ASSPGVRSGETQY
>TRBJ2-3|TRBV2
ASSDLAGPITDTQY
>TRBJ2-7|TRBV6-6
ASSYSTSSAEQY
>TRBJ2-1|TRBV24-1
ATSDAGGKYNEQF
>TRBJ2-3|TRBV24-1
ATSELAGAGTDTQY
>TRBJ2-7|TRBV10-3
AIRDPDRVQRQY
>TRBJ2-6|TRBV28
ASSWGGISGANVLT
>TRBJ1-1|TRBV4-1
ASSQAPGQGYTEAF
>TRBJ1-2|TRBV2
ASSGRGIYYGYT
>TRBJ1-2|TRBV5-4
ASSSVSSGVYT
>TRBJ2-3|TRBV15
ATSWEPPRGFSTDTQY
>TRBJ1-1|TRBV6-5
ASRKGENTEAF
>TRBJ2-5|TRBV25-1
ASSAGTVAGGLETQY
>TRBJ2-5|TRBV7-9
ASSQTSGARETQY
>TRBJ1-2|TRBV19
ASSSWDSPSYGYT
>TRBJ2-3|TRBV27
ASSQLAYPTDTQY
>TRBJ1-2|TRBV11-1
ASSQRQGASGYT
>TRBJ2-2|TRBV2
ASSDYGTSGAITGELF
>TRBJ1-2|TRBV19
ASSQDGFGYT
>TRBJ1-5|TRBV7-2
ASSLAQSPGSNQPQH
>TRBJ1-2|TRBV29-1
SVTGGGLGYGYT
>TRBJ2-3|TRBV3-1/TRBV3-2
ASSQDLAGGPDTQY
>TRBJ1-3|TRBV4-1
ASSQEPGSGNTIY
>TRBJ2-2|TRBV19
ASSKPTGTNTGELF
>TRBJ1-1|TRBV3-1/TRBV3-2
ASSQELGTEAF
>TRBJ1-2|TRBV11-2
ASSGADSGNYGYT
>TRBJ2-3|TRBV5-4
ASSTRTDTQY
>TRBJ2-7|TRBV5-1
ASSQGQGAYEQY
>TRBJ2-7|TRBV11-2
ASSLDLTGGGVYEQY
>TRBJ1-1|TRBV10-3
AISVDRGAEAF
>TRBJ2-7|TRBV11-2
ASSHGGHREQY
>TRBJ1-5|TRBV7-2
ASSLSSNQPQH
>TRBJ2-4|TRBV4-1
ASSQDPSGPSLAKNIQY